The entry that follows covers one T cell receptor beta chain sequence. TCRdb called the 5' RACE reads again in MiXCR, with one record for every CDR3 protein. The sample includes more than 40,000 distinct CDR3 sequences, roughly 27% of them seen just once. CDR1 is SGHRS and CDR2 is YFSETQ in the germline V gene. This CDR3 spans 16 amino acids. V shed 1 base and J 1 base; nucleotides not matched to a gene: 5. CD4+CD45RO+CD25- cells were isolated as memory CD4+ T cells. The sample comprised memory CD4+ T cells sorted from a lymph node. Sample subset: memory CD4+ T cells, CD4+CD45RO+CD25-. The TCR comes from a female donor with breast cancer. The genes are TRBV5-1 and TRBJ2-7; TRBD1 agrees at 10 bases. CDR3 sequence reads: CASSLLGDRGSYEQYF. CDR3 nucleotides: TGCGCCAGCAGCTTGTTGGGGGACAGGGGTTCCTACGAGCAGTACTTC.